The sequence of this T cell receptor (beta chain) was determined in a study of shared clonotypes between healthy human individuals. The V segment lost 4 bases and the J segment 4 bases; nucleotides outside the gene matches: 6. The germline gives CDR1 LGHNA, CDR2 YNFKEQ. The CDR3 length is 14 residues. Replicate PCRs from sorted subsets contained around 190 ng DNA, which is some 29,000 T cell genomes. TCRdb keeps only in-frame clones here, not all; method: immunoSEQ multiplex PCR. The table includes around 2.5 million clones, roughly 93% detected once. None of the donors, who were healthy HIV-negative adults, had recently had acute infections or vaccinations.

The sample consisted of naive CD4+ T cells from PBMCs. Subset denoted: CD45RA+ positively selected. The chain employs TRBV4-2 and TRBJ2-7, with 8 positions matching TRBD2. The sequence was obtained from a young man in good health. Some clones in this sample may be carry-over from other donors' samples. CDR3 in DNA: TGTGCCAGCAGCCCAAGCGGGAGTATATACGAGCAGTACTTC. Its translation: CASSPSGSIYEQYF.